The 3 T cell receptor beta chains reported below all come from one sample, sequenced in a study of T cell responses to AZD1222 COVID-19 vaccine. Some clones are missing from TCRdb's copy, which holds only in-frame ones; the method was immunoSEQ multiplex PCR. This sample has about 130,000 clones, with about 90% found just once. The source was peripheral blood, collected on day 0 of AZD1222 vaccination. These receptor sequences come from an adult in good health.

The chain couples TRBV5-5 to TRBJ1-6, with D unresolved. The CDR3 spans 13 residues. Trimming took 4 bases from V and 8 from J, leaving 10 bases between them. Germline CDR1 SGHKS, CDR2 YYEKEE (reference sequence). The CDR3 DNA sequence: TGTGCCAGCAGCCCCCAGGAGGATTCACCCCTCCACTTT. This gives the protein CASSPQEDSPLHF.

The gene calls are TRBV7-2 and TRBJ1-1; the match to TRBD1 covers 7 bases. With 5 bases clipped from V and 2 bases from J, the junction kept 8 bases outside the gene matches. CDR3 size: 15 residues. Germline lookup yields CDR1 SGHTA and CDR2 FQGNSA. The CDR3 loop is CASSPQTGINTEAFF. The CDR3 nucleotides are TGTGCCAGCAGCCCCCAGACAGGGATTAACACTGAAGCTTTCTTT. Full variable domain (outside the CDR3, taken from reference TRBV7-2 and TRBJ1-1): GAGVSQSPSNKVTEKGKDVELRCDPISGHTALYWYRQSLGQGLEFLIYFQGNSAPDKSGLPSDRFSAERTGGSVSTLTIQRTQQEDSAVYLCASSPQTGINTEAFFGQGTRLTVV.

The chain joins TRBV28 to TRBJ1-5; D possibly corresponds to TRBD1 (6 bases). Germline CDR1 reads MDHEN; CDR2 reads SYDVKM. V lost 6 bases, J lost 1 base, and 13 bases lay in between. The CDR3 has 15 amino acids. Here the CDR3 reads CASSALRGSNQPQHF. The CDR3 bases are TGTGCCAGCAGCGCCCTCAGGGGAAGCAATCAGCCCCAGCATTTT.